Presented here are 9 T cell receptor beta chains from one specimen sequenced in a study of vaccination effects on CD4 cells after COVID-19. Sequencing was preceded by expansion of antigen-specific CD4+ T cells with viral peptide pools in the ViraFEST assay. CD4+ T cells were isolated after 10 days of culture. The cohort was immunized with two doses of either the BNT162b2 or mRNA-1273 vaccine. Sequencing used immunoSEQ multiplex PCR; TCRdb keeps in-frame clones, though not all of them. The sample lists around 30,000 clones, 72% seen once, with roughly an eighth in the top ten. The antigens of these receptors remain unknown. The sequencing used CD4+ T cells from PBMCs cultured with HCoV-229E spike peptides, collected after COVID-19 vaccination. These receptors were collected from a human donor who received a COVID-19 vaccine.

The V call is TRBV19, the J call TRBJ2-7, with D possibly matching TRBD1 (6 bases). The V end was cut by 6 bases, the J end by 2 bases, with 14 bases between. Germline V lookup: CDR1 LNHDA, CDR2 SQIVND (reference sequence). The CDR3 contains 14 residues. The CDR3 is CASRATGEAYEQYF. CDR3 nucleotides: TGTGCCAGTAGGGCGACAGGTGAAGCCTACGAGCAGTACTTC. The full variable domain, its missing parts supplied by reference TRBV19 and TRBJ2-7, is DGGITQSPKYLFRKEGQNVTLSCEQNLNHDAMYWYRQDPGQGLRLIYYSQIVNDFQKGDIAEGYSVSREKKESFPLTVTSAQKNPTAFYLCASRATGEAYEQYFGPGTRLTVT.

V is TRBV2 and J is TRBJ1-5; D unresolved. The germline gives CDR1 SNHLY, CDR2 FYNNEI. V was shortened by 5 bases and J by 11 bases, with 13 bases between the two germline ends. The CDR3 sequence is 12 residues long. Written as DNA, the CDR3 is TGTGCCAGCAGTCAAGAAATGGGGACCCAGCATTTT. It encodes CASSQEMGTQHF.

This clone occurred a few times. V usage is TRBV9 and J usage is TRBJ1-6, with unresolved D. The CDR3 length is 13 residues. V was cut by 4 bases and J by 8 bases, with 10 bases left in between. Germline V lookup: CDR1 SGDLS, CDR2 YYNGEE. The chain's CDR3 is CASSRTDDSPLHF. The CDR3 bases are TGTGCCAGCAGCCGGACGGATGATTCACCCCTCCACTTT. The full variable domain, completed using reference TRBV9 and TRBJ1-6, is DSGVTQTPKHLITATGQRVTLRCSPRSGDLSVYWYQQSLDQGLQFLIQYYNGEERAKGNILERFSAQQFPDLHSELNLSSLELGDSALYFCASSRTDDSPLHFGNGTRLTVT.

The chain joins TRBV5-1 to TRBJ1-4, with D unclear. CDR1 SGHRS and CDR2 YFSETQ come from the germline V gene. This CDR3 comprises 16 residues. Trimming took 0 bases from V and 1 from J, leaving 10 bases between them. Here the CDR3 reads CASSLEGIRTNEKLFF. The CDR3 DNA reads TGCGCCAGCAGCTTGGAAGGGATCCGAACTAATGAAAAACTGTTTTTT.

The chain employs TRBV5-1 and TRBJ1-2; 7 bases align to TRBD1. The CDR3 sequence is 15 residues long. The V segment lost 5 bases and the J segment 2 bases; nucleotides outside the gene matches: 9. Germline V CDR1 and CDR2: SGHRS, YFSETQ. CDR3 amino acids: CASSSRGQANYGYTF. The CDR3, as DNA: TGCGCCAGCAGTTCACGCGGACAGGCGAACTATGGCTACACCTTC.

The J gene is TRBJ2-5, the V gene TRBV27; tentatively, D is TRBD1 (5 bases). Per germline, CDR1 MNHEY and CDR2 SMNVEV (reference sequence). This CDR3 is 15 amino acids long. Deletions cut 2 bases from V and 5 bases from J, with 15 bases between. Here the CDR3 reads CASSLGPGQWETQYF. The CDR3 nucleotides read TGTGCCAGCAGTTTAGGGCCAGGGCAATGGGAGACCCAGTACTTC.

The chain joins TRBV7-9 to TRBJ1-1; the match to TRBD1 covers 10 bases. Trimming removed 6 bases from V and 7 bases from J; junction bases left unmatched: 8. This CDR3 has 14 residues. The V gene's germline CDR1 is SEHNR and CDR2 FQNEAQ (reference sequence). DNA of the CDR3: TGTGCCAGCAGTCGACAGGGGGCTGCGAGTGAAGCTTTCTTT. Amino acids: CASSRQGAASEAFF.

This clone counts as medium-sized (0.01 to 0.1%). This sequence joins TRBV5-1 and TRBJ2-7, with TRBD2 as a possible D gene (5 bases). CDR1 and CDR2 (germline): SGHRS, YFSETQ. Trimming took off 0 bases at V and 6 bases at J, with 7 bases between the two ends. The CDR3 contains 12 residues. The CDR3 DNA is TGCGCCAGCAGCTTGGCTAGCAGCGAGCAGTACTTC. Translation: CASSLASSEQYF.

This clone was seen only a few times. The chain has TRBV6-1 and TRBJ1-5, with D perhaps matching TRBD1 (5 bases). The CDR3 is made up of 13 amino acids. CDR1 is MNHNS and CDR2 is SASEGT in the germline V gene. V dropped 2 bases and J dropped 11 bases, with 13 bases sitting between them. For the CDR3, the DNA is TGTGCCAGCAGTGAAATCCTTGAAGGGGCCCAGCATTTT. Translated, it gives CASSEILEGAQHF.